This is a list of T cell receptor beta chains from one sample in a study of metastatic and nonmetastatic thyroid tumors. TCRdb re-clonotyped the PCR reads via MiXCR. The data contain tens of thousands of clones, 28% of them singletons. Sequenced material: blood. The receptors were gathered from a male donor with papillary thyroid cancer or a benign thyroid nodule (not recorded which). Some clones in this sample may be carry-over from other donors' samples. Each CDR3 is given with its conserved first and last residue. Fields, in order: V gene, J gene, CDR3 protein.

TRBV6-1	TRBJ2-7	CASSPEGKYYEQYF
TRBV29-1	TRBJ2-2	CSVPSGGGQTGELFF
TRBV20-1	TRBJ2-7	CSARDLGTGSLAYEQYF
TRBV29-1	TRBJ2-3	CSVAGGTDTQYF
TRBV28	TRBJ1-6	CASSFALYNSPLHF
TRBV9	TRBJ2-7	CASSVLAGGPYEQYF
TRBV14	TRBJ2-7	CASSQGGGVREQYF
TRBV11-1	TRBJ2-3	CASSLAGGPWDTQYF
TRBV3-1	TRBJ2-7	CASSQSRGFEQYF
TRBV12-3/TRBV12-4	TRBJ1-2	CASSTGGSYGYTF
TRBV6-2/TRBV6-3	TRBJ1-5	CASSFLDDSNQPQHF
TRBV6-1	TRBJ2-2	CASSERAGDTGELFF
TRBV11-3	TRBJ1-2	CASSRSGGNYGYTF
TRBV18	TRBJ1-1	CASSSSTEAFF
TRBV11-2	TRBJ1-3	CASSPAVGGNTIYF
TRBV6-1	TRBJ1-1	CASTAGPDTEAFF
TRBV9	TRBJ2-1	CASSVMGQNYNEQFF
TRBV24-1	TRBJ2-7	CATNSGGPDSYEQYF
TRBV3-1	TRBJ2-1	CASSQDLELAATYNEQFF
TRBV3-1	TRBJ2-7	CASSHVGGAYEQYF
TRBV28	TRBJ2-5	CASSNQGESETQYF
TRBV11-2	TRBJ2-7	CASRLTPRVGEQYF
TRBV19	TRBJ2-5	CASRVGGRHLQETQYF
TRBV28	TRBJ2-6	CASSLPGGGSGANVLTF
TRBV11-2	TRBJ1-1	CASSLTTGTQIEAFF
TRBV25-1	TRBJ2-1	CASSAERETSYNEQFF
TRBV4-2	TRBJ1-6	CASSQLVAGYNSPLHF
TRBV28	TRBJ1-1	CASSFGGGRVGTEAFF
TRBV7-6	TRBJ2-3	CASSLASTTDTQYF
TRBV10-3	TRBJ2-7	CAISGTSGRNEQYF
TRBV6-5	TRBJ2-1	CASSYAIGSGSYNEQFF
TRBV28	TRBJ1-1	CASSYWGMNTEAFF
TRBV11-2	TRBJ2-2	CASSGAGFTGELFF
TRBV6-5	TRBJ2-7	CASSVLAEAYEQYF
TRBV12-5	TRBJ2-7	CASGLVGIQYEQYF
TRBV30	TRBJ2-3	CAWSAQPGDTQYF
TRBV28	TRBJ2-1	CASSLQGYYNEQFF
TRBV5-1	TRBJ2-7	CASSLAVGFYEQYF
TRBV3-1	TRBJ2-1	CASSQSGIYNEQFF
TRBV12-3/TRBV12-4	TRBJ2-7	CASSSPGIVFGYEQYF
TRBV7-8	TRBJ2-7	CASRKGAVWVYEQYF
TRBV20-1	TRBJ2-1	CSARRGNSYYNEQYF
TRBV5-6	TRBJ2-7	CASSTRTSGRSFYEQYF
TRBV20-1	TRBJ1-1	CSADGSDSHTEAFF
TRBV7-3	TRBJ1-6	CASSFSGLRSPLHF
TRBV12-3/TRBV12-4	TRBJ2-7	CASSFGTRSSYEQYF
TRBV19	TRBJ1-1	CASSPRAPMNTEAFF
TRBV2	TRBJ2-2	CASRIANTGELFF